This T cell receptor (beta chain) is drawn from a study of human T cells and chemical hapten exposure. Study at large: On about 2 cm by about 2 cm of upper inner arm skin, sensitization was performed with 2% DPC. Alopecia areata, totalis or universalis was found in mostly female patients. TCR yields differed between samples (mainly from small differences in pooled library volume).

TCRdb re-derived calls from the RACE reads in MiXCR, one entry per CDR3 protein. The table has tens of thousands of distinct CDR3 sequences, roughly an eighth seen once. This clonotype was recorded many times. Noted time point: pre-sensitization, week 0. Treatment described: therapeutic diphenylcyclopropenone sensitization with weekly scalp DPC. Researchers extracted total RNA from unfractionated whole blood. In every case, blood was obtained before the patch test was applied. The source is a woman aged 40 to 49 with alopecia areata. Some clones in this sample may be carry-over from other donors' samples. Sequenced here: whole blood, sampled in connection with sensitization to the hapten diphenylcyclopropenone (DPC).

The CDR3 nucleotides are TGTGCCAGCACCTTAGCGGTTACCTACGAGCAGTACTTC. It encodes CASTLAVTYEQYF. The V call is TRBV12-3 or TRBV12-4, the J call TRBJ2-7; weak D call: TRBD2 (6 bases). The V end lost 7 bases, the J end lost 2 bases, and 12 bases lay between the germline ends. The CDR3 is 13 amino acids.